The 27 T cell receptor beta chains in this list originate from one sample, sequenced in a study of CD8 T cells in ankylosing spondylitis. Study-wide results and limits: For ankylosing spondylitis blood, a TCR beta motif of eight or nine highly homologous variants appeared characteristic.

For these TCRs, the target antigens are not known. TCRdb re-derived calls from the 5' RACE reads in MiXCR, one entry per CDR3 protein. The data hold about 700,000 distinct CDR3 sequences, with 15% to 20% observed a single time. Sequences were obtained from blood, either unsorted or a sorted T cell fraction (not recorded which). The receptor source for this set is a male donor with ankylosing spondylitis.

The chain carries TRBV29-1 and TRBJ1-4; no clear D gene. The germline V gene encodes CDR1 SQVTM and CDR2 ANQGSEA. This CDR3 spans 12 amino acids. The V gene lost 3 bases and the J gene lost 7 bases, with 9 bases spanning the gap. The CDR3 region is CSVDLGSEKLFF. The DNA for the CDR3 is TGCAGCGTTGATTTGGGGTCTGAAAAACTGTTTTTT. The full variable domain, completed using reference TRBV29-1 and TRBJ1-4, is SAVISQKPSRDICQRGTSLTIQCQVDSQVTMMFWYRQQPGQSLTLIATANQGSEATYESGFVIDKFPISRPNLTFSTLTVSNMSPEDSSIYLCSVDLGSEKLFFGSGTQLSVL.

The V call is TRBV10-3, the J call TRBJ2-1; 7 nucleotides line up with TRBD2. The germline CDR1 and CDR2 sequences are ENHRY and SYGVKD. With V trimmed by 6 bases and J by 3 bases, 5 bases remained unmatched. The CDR3 loop spans 14 amino acids. CDR3 DNA sequence: TGTGCCATCAGGACCGGGGGGAACTACAATGAGCAGTTCTTC. Protein sequence: CAIRTGGNYNEQFF.

The gene calls are TRBV3-1 and TRBJ1-6, with TRBD1 as a possible D gene (5 bases). CDR3 size: 14 residues. CDR1 and CDR2 from the germline V gene are LGHDT and YNNKEL (reference sequence). V lost 2 bases and J 6 bases, leaving 8 bases between the germline ends. The CDR3 bases are TGTGCCAGCAGCCAAACAGGTTTTAATTCACCCCTCCACTTT. This sequence encodes CASSQTGFNSPLHF.

This clonotype was recorded a few times. The chain employs TRBV20-1 and TRBJ2-3, with 12 bases identical to TRBD2. Germline assignment: CDR1 DFQATT and CDR2 SNEGSKA (reference sequence). This CDR3 has 13 residues. V trimming: 6 bases; J trimming: 6 bases; junction bases outside the gene matches: 4. The CDR3 bases are TGCAGTGCCGGACTAGCGGGAATGGATACGCAGTATTTT. This gives the protein CSAGLAGMDTQYF.

A few counts support this clonotype. The V and J genes are TRBV4-2 and TRBJ2-7; TRBD2 aligns across 10 bases. There are 20 residues in the CDR3. Germline trimming cut 4 bases from V and 0 bases from J; bases unmatched to any gene: 18. In germline, CDR1 is LGHNA, CDR2 YNFKEQ. As DNA, the CDR3 is TGTGCCAGCAGCCTAGGGTTGGGCGGGGGAACTAGCGGGAACTCCTACGAGCAGTACTTC. Its translation is CASSLGLGGGTSGNSYEQYF.

The chain uses TRBV3-1 and TRBJ2-1, with D unclear. This CDR3 comprises 16 residues. CDR1 and CDR2 (germline): LGHDT, YNNKEL (reference sequence). Trimming took off 4 bases at V and 6 bases at J, with 19 bases between the two ends. CDR3 bases: TGTGCCAGCAGCCTTTCCTCAACGAGACTCCTCAATGAGCAGTTCTTC. Translation gives CASSLSSTRLLNEQFF.

This rearrangement joins TRBV20-1 to TRBJ1-6; D is unresolved. Trimming took off 5 bases at V and 3 bases at J, with 17 bases between the two ends. CDR1 and CDR2 (germline): DFQATT, SNEGSKA (reference sequence). CDR3 length: 16 amino acids. The CDR3 sequence: CSAGEGMGVYNSPLHF. DNA of the CDR3: TGCAGTGCTGGGGAGGGAATGGGTGTCTATAATTCACCCCTCCACTTT.

The V and J genes are TRBV20-1 and TRBJ2-7, with 8 bases identical to TRBD1. This CDR3 contains 15 residues. Germline V gene lookup returns CDR1 DFQATT and CDR2 SNEGSKA (reference sequence). V was clipped by 1 base and J by 1 base; unmatched bases: 6. Here the CDR3 DNA reads TGCAGTGCTAGAGGGTTCGGACAGGGTTCCTACGAGCAGTACTTC. It specifies CSARGFGQGSYEQYF.

This CDR3 reads CAWSDPPRGSSYTDTQYF. The DNA of the CDR3 is TGTGCCTGGAGTGACCCCCCTAGGGGTAGCAGCTACACAGATACGCAGTATTTT. The chain links TRBV30 to TRBJ2-3, with D possibly TRBD1 on 5 matching bases. CDR3 length equals 18 residues. Germline V CDR1 and CDR2: GTSNPN, SVGIG (reference sequence). V was shortened by 1 base and J by 2 bases, with 22 bases between the two germline ends.

The V gene is TRBV20-1, the J gene TRBJ1-1; perhaps TRBD1 as D (5 bases). CDR1 and CDR2 from the germline V gene are DFQATT and SNEGSKA (reference sequence). Trimming cost V 2 bases and J 2 bases, with 12 bases left between them. The CDR3 extends over 14 amino acids. In DNA, the CDR3 is TGCAGTGCTAGAATCGGGGGGGTCAACACTGAAGCTTTCTTT. This sequence encodes CSARIGGVNTEAFF.

This clonotype turned up a few times. The chain combines TRBV3-1 with TRBJ1-1; the match to TRBD1 covers 9 bases. With V trimmed by 6 bases and J by 5 bases, 7 bases remained unmatched. The CDR3 is 14 amino acids. CDR1 and CDR2 (germline): LGHDT, YNNKEL (reference sequence). For the CDR3, the DNA is TGTGCCAGCAGGGACAGGGGAGGAGGGACTGAAGCTTTCTTT. It translates to CASRDRGGGTEAFF.

This sequence joins TRBV28 and TRBJ2-7; 9 nucleotides match TRBD2. V gave up 6 bases and J gave up 1 base; unmatched junction bases: 10. CDR1 and CDR2 from the germline V gene are MDHEN and SYDVKM. The CDR3 covers 16 residues. In DNA form, the CDR3 reads TGTGCCAGCAGGTGGTATAGTAGCGGGAGTTCCTACGAGCAGTACTTC. It translates to CASRWYSSGSSYEQYF.

V is TRBV7-3 and J is TRBJ2-2, with D tentatively TRBD1 or TRBD2 (5 bases each). Germline V lookup: CDR1 SGHTA, CDR2 FQGTGA. V lost 5 bases, J lost 4 bases, and 11 bases lay in between. This CDR3 is 14 amino acids long. CDR3 sequence (DNA): TGTGCCAGCAGCCGGAAGGGGAGCACCGGGGAGCTGTTTTTT. Translation gives CASSRKGSTGELFF.

The chain carries TRBV20-1 and TRBJ2-3; 7 bases align to TRBD1. Germline values: CDR1 DFQATT, CDR2 SNEGSKA (reference sequence). With 3 bases clipped from V and 4 bases from J, the junction kept 10 bases outside the gene matches. This CDR3 contains 15 residues. The CDR3 nucleotides are TGCAGTGCTAGTGGGGAATGGGACAGCTCAGATACGCAGTATTTT. Translating it yields CSASGEWDSSDTQYF.

This clonotype was seen a handful of times. The chain combines TRBV29-1 with TRBJ2-1; 8 bases are a match to TRBD2. This CDR3 contains 11 residues. Germline loops: CDR1 SQVTM, CDR2 ANQGSEA. V was clipped by 2 bases and J by 16 bases; unmatched bases: 7. For the CDR3, the DNA is TGCAGCGTTGAAATGGCGGGAGGACCATTCTTC. The encoded protein is CSVEMAGGPFF.

The rearrangement uses TRBV12-3 or TRBV12-4 and TRBJ1-5; 12 bases fit TRBD1. Losses at the gene ends were 6 bases for V and 2 bases for J; bases not matched to a gene: 11. The length of the CDR3 is 18 residues. CDR3 sequence reads: CASRSGTGGTMGNQPQHF. The CDR3 DNA sequence: TGTGCCAGCAGGTCCGGGACAGGGGGCACGATGGGCAATCAGCCCCAGCATTTT.

This clonotype has just a few counts. The V gene is TRBV3-1, the J gene TRBJ2-4; D is perhaps TRBD2 (6 bases). Trimming cost V 3 bases and J 2 bases, with 11 bases left between them. The germline V gene encodes CDR1 LGHDT and CDR2 YNNKEL (reference sequence). The CDR3 length is 15 residues. The CDR3 here is CASSHPGSTKNIQYF. CDR3 DNA sequence: TGTGCCAGCAGCCATCCCGGGAGCACCAAAAACATTCAGTACTTC.

The chain links TRBV5-1 to TRBJ1-5, with D possibly TRBD1 on 6 matching bases. V was shortened by 0 bases and J by 4 bases, with 11 bases between the two germline ends. The CDR3 is made up of 15 amino acids. Germline CDR1 reads SGHRS; CDR2 reads YFSETQ. CDR3 residues: CASSLEGTKNQPQHF. In DNA form, the CDR3 reads TGCGCCAGCAGCTTGGAAGGGACAAAAAATCAGCCCCAGCATTTT.

This sequence joins TRBV7-9 and TRBJ2-1; D is unclear. V lost 0 bases to trimming and J lost 8 bases, with 8 bases between them. Germline loops: CDR1 SEHNR, CDR2 FQNEAQ (reference sequence). CDR3 length equals 13 residues. This CDR3 reads CASSLAGLYEQFF. For the CDR3, the DNA is TGTGCCAGCAGCTTAGCCGGTTTATATGAGCAGTTCTTC.

The chain carries TRBV7-2 and TRBJ1-5; TRBD1 agrees at 12 bases. The germline CDR1 and CDR2 sequences are SGHTA and FQGNSA. V gave up 5 bases and J gave up 9 bases; unmatched junction bases: 2. The CDR3 has 13 residues. In nucleotides, the CDR3 is TGTGCCAGCAGCCGGGACAGGGGGCCGCCCCAGCATTTT. It is translated as CASSRDRGPPQHF. The full variable domain, rest sourced from reference TRBV7-2 and TRBJ1-5, is GAGVSQSPSNKVTEKGKDVELRCDPISGHTALYWYRQSLGQGLEFLIYFQGNSAPDKSGLPSDRFSAERTGGSVSTLTIQRTQQEDSAVYLCASSRDRGPPQHFGDGTRLSIL.

The chain employs TRBV2 and TRBJ2-7; weak D call: TRBD1 (6 bases). V was cut by 9 bases and J by 2 bases, with 11 bases left in between. There are 12 residues in the CDR3. CDR1 is SNHLY and CDR2 is FYNNEI in the germline V gene. The CDR3 DNA reads TGTGCCAGAGGGACATCCCCCTACGAGCAGTACTTC. Translated: CARGTSPYEQYF.

In its sample, this clonotype was seen a few times. V and J are TRBV5-1 and TRBJ2-5; 9 nucleotides match TRBD2. Germline CDR1 is SGHRS and CDR2 is YFSETQ. The V segment lost 0 bases and the J segment 2 bases; nucleotides outside the gene matches: 5. The CDR3 sequence is 16 residues long. CDR3 amino acids: CASSLGPSGEQETQYF. The CDR3 DNA sequence: TGCGCCAGCAGCTTGGGGCCTAGCGGGGAGCAAGAGACCCAGTACTTC.

Only a few counts were recorded for this clonotype. This rearrangement joins TRBV7-9 to TRBJ1-1; maybe TRBD1 (5 bases). This CDR3 region has 14 residues. Trimming pared 0 bases from V and 1 base from J, leaving 6 bases between. Germline CDR1 SEHNR, CDR2 FQNEAQ (reference sequence). The CDR3 region is CASSLAQGNTEAFF. CDR3 bases: TGTGCCAGCAGCTTAGCGCAGGGGAACACTGAAGCTTTCTTT.

The rearrangement joins TRBV14 to TRBJ1-4, with no clear D. CDR3 length equals 15 residues. Germline CDR1 SGHDN, CDR2 FVKESK. Trimming took 2 bases from V and 7 from J, leaving 14 bases between them. The CDR3, as DNA: TGTGCCAGCAGCCAACCGTGGCGGGAGCGTGAAAAACTGTTTTTT. Encoded protein: CASSQPWREREKLFF.

This chain links TRBV7-8 with TRBJ2-3, with 9 bases identical to TRBD2. The CDR3 totals 16 residues. Germline V lookup: CDR1 SGHVS, CDR2 FQNEAQ. The trim removed 7 bases at V and 2 bases at J, leaving 10 bases unmatched. This CDR3 reads CASIPGGGRDTDTQYF. As DNA, the CDR3 is TGTGCCAGCATCCCCGGGGGCGGGAGGGACACAGATACGCAGTATTTT.

The chain recombines TRBV12-3 or TRBV12-4 with TRBJ2-5; D unclear. The V end was cut by 6 bases, the J end by 0 bases, with 5 bases between. This CDR3 contains 12 residues. CDR3 sequence (DNA): TGTGCCAGCAGCCCACACCAAGAGACCCAGTACTTC. Its protein product is CASSPHQETQYF.

The V and J genes are TRBV29-1 and TRBJ1-1; no clear D. V lost 4 bases and J lost 0, with 9 bases in between. The CDR3 is 13 residues long. Per germline, CDR1 SQVTM and CDR2 ANQGSEA. CDR3 in DNA: TGCAGCGTTGCACATACAGTGAACACTGAAGCTTTCTTT. Translating it yields CSVAHTVNTEAFF.